This T cell receptor (beta chain) was recorded in a study of read filtering for tumor transcriptome and immune sequencing (dated by TCRdb to 2020 to 2021). Turning to the overall study: The cohort had fewer than 20 male and 15 or so female patients with a mean age of around 69 years, ranging from about 45 to 85. The study compared TCR repertoires from targeted immune repertoire sequencing and bulk whole-transcriptome sequencing run on the same bone marrow samples. TCR-region mapped reads per sample ranged from about 4.05 to 11 million with IR-seq versus only roughly 75 to 1,300 with RNA-seq. One main goal was a read-filtering strategy for immune repertoire data, in particular deciding whether clonotypes backed by only one read should be removed. After DNase treatment, whole-transcriptome libraries were prepared using the TruSeq RNA Access Library Prep Kit. By revised international staging, roughly 8 patients were R-ISS I, 15 to 20 were R-ISS II and roughly 7 were R-ISS III.

V loses 4 bases, J loses 5 bases, and the germline ends lie 8 bases apart. For CDR1 and CDR2, the germline V gene (reference sequence) lists LNHDA and SQIVND. From the cysteine up to the phenylalanine, the CDR3 has a length of 12 residues. The kept DNA is CDR3 alone, 36 bases in frame from the first base. This clonotype was found many times. Its antigen remains undetermined. Base-call qualities are not available, and no considerably larger clone is one nucleotide away. The paper as a whole reports these results and caveats: Single-read clonotypes made up roughly 80% of clonotypes but only about 3.5% of total reads in IR-seq, compared with more than 70% of clonotypes and 44.6% of reads in RNA-seq. The sorted CD138-negative fraction was a mixed bone marrow immune population, not purified T cells. Compared with RNA-seq, IR-seq captured clonotypes at much greater depth and more reliably, and a smaller IR-seq throughput was enough to identify most of the shared clonotypes. Removing single-read clonotypes increased the correlation between IR-seq and RNA-seq shared clonotype proportions.

Every patient had bone marrow sampled at the time of active disease. Ficoll-Hypaque density gradient centrifugation was used to isolate bone marrow mononuclear cells. Myeloma plasma cells were removed and CD138-negative cells were obtained by negative selection following labeling with CD138 magnetic microbeads on a MACS separator. Flow cytometry with CD138 antibodies on an Attune NxT was used to check how pure the isolated cells were. TRIzol reagent was used to extract total RNA, and a NanoDrop spectrophotometer was used to quantify the extracted RNA. Paired RNA-seq and IR-seq were performed on the CD138-negative bone marrow sample of each patient. The Immunoverse kit was used to build TCR libraries from around 420 ng RNA, with molecular barcoded adaptors covering alpha/delta and beta/gamma chains. The same RNA used for transcriptome sequencing was used for TCR library preparation. TCR libraries were sequenced on an Illumina HiSeq 4000 with 2 x 150 cycles. The authors' analysis ran thus. TCR reads were aligned to human V, D, J and C references and assembled into CDR3 clonotypes with MiXCR, including quality filtering and error correction. The tcR package in R was used to analyze clonotype counts and gene usage diversity. Raw mapping reads were checked after the RNA-seq reads had been mapped by STAR aligner version 2.5.3a onto the human GRCh37 genome. To test how sequencing depth affects detected clonotypes, IR-seq fastq files were randomly downsampled with Seqtk 1.3. TCRdb took the public reads, trimmed them with fastp at Q25, ran MiXCR for clone calling and kept in-frame beta chains. Identical CDR3 protein sequences are pooled into one entry, listed with their most common genes and DNA. The V and J calls shown here were made by TCRdb, not taken from the authors' results. The sample profile shows 40,000 or so distinct CDR3 sequences; about an eighth of them were found once. Approximately 30% of the sample is in the top ten clones.

Sequencing was performed on a population of CD138-negative cells sorted from bone marrow. The cell subset or site label, as the study defines it: bone marrow mononuclear cells depleted of CD138+ plasma/myeloma cells by negative magnetic selection. In this chain, TRBV19 is recombined with TRBJ1-1; perhaps TRBD1 is the D gene, with 5 bases matching. This TCR derives from a donor aged 40 or older with multiple myeloma. The CDR3 sequence is CASSTRETEAFF. The sequence in DNA is TGTGCCAGTAGTACCAGGGAAACTGAAGCTTTCTTT. Extended through the reference TRBV19 and TRBJ1-1 proteins, this CDR3 yields the full variable domain: DGGITQSPKYLFRKEGQNVTLSCEQNLNHDAMYWYRQDPGQGLRLIYYSQIVNDFQKGDIAEGYSVSREKKESFPLTVTSAQKNPTAFYLCASSTRETEAFFGQGTRLTVV.